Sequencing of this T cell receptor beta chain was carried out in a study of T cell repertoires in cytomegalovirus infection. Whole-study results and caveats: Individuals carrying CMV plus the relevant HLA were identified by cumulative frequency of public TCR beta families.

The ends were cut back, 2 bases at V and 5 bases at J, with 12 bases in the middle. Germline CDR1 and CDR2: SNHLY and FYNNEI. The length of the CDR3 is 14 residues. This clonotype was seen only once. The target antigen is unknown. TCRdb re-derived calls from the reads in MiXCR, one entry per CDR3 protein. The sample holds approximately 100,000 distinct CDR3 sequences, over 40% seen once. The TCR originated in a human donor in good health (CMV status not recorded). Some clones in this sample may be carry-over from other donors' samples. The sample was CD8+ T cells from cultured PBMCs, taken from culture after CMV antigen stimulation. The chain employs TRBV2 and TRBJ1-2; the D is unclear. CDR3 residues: CASSELALWYGYTF. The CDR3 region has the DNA TGTGCCAGCAGTGAACTGGCCCTATGGTATGGCTACACCTTC.